This T cell receptor (beta chain) emerged from a study of T cell changes during pregnancy in multiple sclerosis. Clones were read by immunoSEQ multiplex PCR, and TCRdb kept only the in-frame ones, dropping some. The sample holds nearly 110,000 clones; approximately 90% are singletons and the top ten take 0.78%. The germline CDR1 and CDR2 sequences are SGHDN and FVKESK. Trimming removed 3 bases at V and 1 base at J, with 15 bases between. The CDR3 covers 16 residues. The input for sequencing was peripheral blood, taken in the third trimester of pregnancy. The rearrangement uses TRBV14 and TRBJ2-5, with a possible D match to TRBD2 (7 bases). This TCR came from a female donor in good health, enrolled as a control in a pregnancy study. This CDR3 is CASSQQIRGAQETQYF. CDR3 DNA sequence: TGTGCCAGCAGCCAGCAAATACGGGGGGCCCAAGAGACCCAGTACTTC. The whole variable domain, filled in from reference TRBV14 and TRBJ2-5, reads EAGVTQFPSHSVIEKGQTVTLRCDPISGHDNLYWYRRVMGKEIKFLLHFVKESKQDESGMPNNRFLAERTGGTYSTLKVQPAELEDSGVYFCASSQQIRGAQETQYFGPGTRLLVL.